This is a list of T cell receptor beta chains from one sample in a study of blood T cell repertoires in COVID-19. Sequencing was performed with immunoSEQ multiplex PCR; in TCRdb, only in-frame clones are kept and a portion is missing. Of under 200,000 clones listed, approximately 86% are singletons. Sequences were obtained from peripheral blood. The receptors derive from a woman aged 80 or older in a cohort sampled during active or convalescent COVID-19. The CDR3 runs from the conserved cysteine through the conserved F or W. D genes are given only for firm matches. Size values are once, few and many counts, or a class for expanded clones, and some rows have none.

size | J | D | V | length | DNA | CDR3
. | TRBJ1-6 | TRBD1 | TRBV20-1 | 16 | TGCAGTGCTAGTCTAGACAGGGGACGGTATAATTCACCCCTCCACTTT | CSASLDRGRYNSPLHF
. | TRBJ2-1 | . | TRBV18 | 15 | TGTGCCAGCTCACCACCGAGGCAGGGGTTCAATGAGCAGTTCTTC | CASSPPRQGFNEQFF
. | TRBJ2-4 | . | TRBV6-6 | 15 | TGTGCCAGCAGTCCCGATCGGGGGGAGGGGGACATTCAGTACTTC | CASSPDRGEGDIQYF
. | TRBJ2-6 | . | TRBV5-5 | 15 | TGTGCCAGCAGCTTGGTTATCTCTGGGGCCAACGTCCTGACTTTC | CASSLVISGANVLTF
. | TRBJ2-1 | TRBD2 | TRBV5-1 | 16 | TGCGCCAGCAGCTTCGGTAGCGGGTGGCCCTACAATGAGCAGTTCTTC | CASSFGSGWPYNEQFF
. | TRBJ2-2 | . | TRBV5-1 | 15 | TGCGCCAGCAGCTCCTCCGGGACTGAAACCGGGGAGCTGTTTTTT | CASSSSGTETGELFF
. | TRBJ2-1 | TRBD1 | TRBV24-1 | 18 | TGTGCCACCAGTGGGGGTAGGCCCGGGACAGGGACCTACAATGAGCAGTTCTTC | CATSGGRPGTGTYNEQFF
few | TRBJ2-1 | TRBD2 | TRBV15 | 14 | TGTGCCACCAGGGGGTTAGCGGGAGTCGATGAGCAGTTCTTC | CATRGLAGVDEQFF
once | TRBJ2-2 | . | TRBV24-1 | 14 | TGTGCCACCCAGGTGGCAGCCTACACCGGGGAGCTGTTTTTT | CATQVAAYTGELFF
. | TRBJ2-5 | TRBD1 | TRBV18 | 12 | TGTGCCAGCTCGGGACAGCAAGAGACCCAGTACTTC | CASSGQQETQYF
. | TRBJ1-2 | . | TRBV28 | 13 | TGTGCCAGCAACACGAGGGCTGGGTATGGCTACACCTTC | CASNTRAGYGYTF
. | TRBJ1-6 | . | TRBV19 | 15 | TGTGCCAGTAGTGTCAGGGACTCTTCCCTACCACCCCTCCACTTT | CASSVRDSSLPPLHF
. | TRBJ2-1 | TRBD1 | TRBV3-1/TRBV3-2 | 17 | TGTGCCAGCAGCCATCCGGACAGGGGTGAACCCTACAATGAGCAGTTCTTC | CASSHPDRGEPYNEQFF
. | TRBJ1-1 | . | TRBV9 | 14 | TGTGCCAGCAGCGTTACAGGGTCGGACACTGAAGCTTTCTTT | CASSVTGSDTEAFF
. | TRBJ2-3 | TRBD2 | TRBV27 | 17 | TGTGCCAGCAGTGGGATAGCGGGAGAGGCTGGGGGAGATACGCAGTATTTT | CASSGIAGEAGGDTQYF
. | TRBJ2-3 | . | TRBV19 | 13 | TGTGCCAGTAGTAGCGGGAACACAGATACGCAGTATTTT | CASSSGNTDTQYF
few | TRBJ1-4 | . | TRBV10-2 | 15 | TGCGCCAGCAGGGACCGGACATTTTCCAATGAAAAACTGTTTTTT | CASRDRTFSNEKLFF
. | TRBJ1-2 | TRBD1 | TRBV18 | 14 | TGTGCCAGCTCACTACCTAGACAGGGGAACGGCTACACCTTC | CASSLPRQGNGYTF
. | TRBJ1-5 | . | TRBV19 | 12 | TGTGCCAGTACGAGGAGCAATCAGCCCCAGCATTTT | CASTRSNQPQHF
. | TRBJ1-1 | . | TRBV5-1 | 15 | TGCGCCAGCAGCCCAGTTGGGGGCGGGCACACTGAAGCTTTCTTT | CASSPVGGGHTEAFF